A selection of T cell receptor beta chains follows, all from one sample in a study of T cells in Graves' hyperthyroidism and ophthalmopathy. In TCRdb, the multiplex PCR reads were re-called with MiXCR into one record per CDR3 protein. The table shows a few hundred thousand distinct CDR3 sequences, with roughly 22% occurring only once. The specimen was blood. Source of these receptors: a woman aged 70-85 years with Graves' ophthalmopathy. The CDR3 runs from the conserved cysteine through the conserved F or W. Fields, in order: J gene, clone size, D gene, V gene, CDR3 protein, CDR3 DNA. The D gene is left open where the match is weak. For some rows the clone size is stated as once, few or many, or as a class when expanded; others skip it.

J gene: TRBJ2-7; clone size: few; D gene: -; V gene: TRBV6-2/TRBV6-3; CDR3 protein: CASSSPGPTSYEQYF; CDR3 DNA: TGTGCCAGCAGTTCCCCTGGACCTACATCCTACGAGCAGTACTTC
J gene: TRBJ1-1; clone size: few; D gene: TRBD1; V gene: TRBV5-1; CDR3 protein: CASSPDRGSWNTEAFF; CDR3 DNA: TGCGCCAGCAGCCCGGACAGGGGAAGTTGGAACACTGAAGCTTTCTTT
J gene: TRBJ2-4; clone size: -; D gene: -; V gene: TRBV27; CDR3 protein: CASSLSRVAKNIQYF; CDR3 DNA: TGTGCCAGCAGTTTATCGCGGGTAGCCAAAAACATTCAGTACTTC
J gene: TRBJ2-1; clone size: -; D gene: TRBD2; V gene: TRBV5-1; CDR3 protein: CASRAGTSAMDEQFF; CDR3 DNA: TGCGCCAGCAGGGCCGGGACTAGCGCCATGGATGAGCAGTTCTTC
J gene: TRBJ2-7; clone size: -; D gene: TRBD2; V gene: TRBV28; CDR3 protein: CASRLAGSLGEQYF; CDR3 DNA: TGTGCCAGCAGACTAGCGGGCTCCCTTGGCGAGCAGTACTTC
J gene: TRBJ2-2; clone size: -; D gene: -; V gene: TRBV2; CDR3 protein: CASSNPGVAGELFF; CDR3 DNA: TGTGCCAGCAGCAACCCAGGGGTCGCCGGGGAGCTGTTTTTT
J gene: TRBJ2-7; clone size: -; D gene: TRBD2; V gene: TRBV20-1; CDR3 protein: CSARGGGLRQYF; CDR3 DNA: TGCAGTGCTCGGGGGGGGGGTTTAAGGCAGTACTTC
J gene: TRBJ1-4; clone size: -; D gene: TRBD1; V gene: TRBV28; CDR3 protein: CASGSAGTGTNEKLFF; CDR3 DNA: TGTGCCAGCGGGTCGGCCGGGACAGGCACTAATGAAAAACTGTTTTTT
J gene: TRBJ1-1; clone size: few; D gene: -; V gene: TRBV20-1; CDR3 protein: CSATKGGNTEAFF; CDR3 DNA: TGCAGTGCTACTAAAGGAGGGAACACTGAAGCTTTCTTT
J gene: TRBJ2-6; clone size: -; D gene: TRBD2; V gene: TRBV11-2; CDR3 protein: CASSLDVLAGVGANVLTF; CDR3 DNA: TGTGCCAGCAGCTTAGATGTACTAGCGGGAGTCGGGGCCAACGTCCTGACTTTC
J gene: TRBJ1-6; clone size: many; D gene: -; V gene: TRBV25-1; CDR3 protein: CASSDPSIYNSPLHF; CDR3 DNA: TGTGCCAGCAGTGACCCCAGCATTTATAATTCACCCCTCCACTTT
J gene: TRBJ1-6; clone size: -; D gene: -; V gene: TRBV20-1; CDR3 protein: CSARGTNSSPLHF; CDR3 DNA: TGCAGTGCTAGGGGAACTAATAGTTCACCCCTCCACTTT
J gene: TRBJ2-5; clone size: many; D gene: -; V gene: TRBV12-3/TRBV12-4; CDR3 protein: CASSLASGSKETQYF; CDR3 DNA: TGTGCCAGCAGTTTAGCGTCGGGCAGTAAAGAGACCCAGTACTTC
J gene: TRBJ2-1; clone size: few; D gene: TRBD2; V gene: TRBV6-2/TRBV6-3; CDR3 protein: CASSYSGLAGIYNEQFF; CDR3 DNA: TGTGCCAGCAGTTACTCGGGACTAGCGGGAATCTACAATGAGCAGTTCTTC
J gene: TRBJ2-4; clone size: few; D gene: TRBD2; V gene: TRBV28; CDR3 protein: CASSRGLALNIQYF; CDR3 DNA: TGTGCCAGCAGTAGGGGACTAGCCCTGAACATTCAGTACTTC
J gene: TRBJ1-4; clone size: -; D gene: TRBD1; V gene: TRBV6-1; CDR3 protein: CASRDGTGLEKLFF; CDR3 DNA: TGTGCCAGCAGAGACGGGACAGGGTTGGAAAAACTGTTTTTT
J gene: TRBJ1-5; clone size: few; D gene: TRBD1; V gene: TRBV6-2/TRBV6-3; CDR3 protein: CASSSYGQGLSNQPQHF; CDR3 DNA: TGTGCCAGCAGTAGCTACGGACAGGGTCTTAGCAATCAGCCCCAGCATTTT
J gene: TRBJ1-1; clone size: many; D gene: -; V gene: TRBV28; CDR3 protein: CASSFYGTIDTEAFF; CDR3 DNA: TGTGCCAGCAGTTTCTATGGGACGATCGACACTGAAGCTTTCTTT
J gene: TRBJ2-7; clone size: few; D gene: -; V gene: TRBV12-3/TRBV12-4; CDR3 protein: CASSLGGKNYEQYF; CDR3 DNA: TGTGCCAGCAGTCTAGGTGGGAAGAACTACGAGCAGTACTTC
J gene: TRBJ2-7; clone size: few; D gene: -; V gene: TRBV25-1; CDR3 protein: CASTGTPSYEQYF; CDR3 DNA: TGTGCCAGCACCGGGACTCCTTCCTACGAGCAGTACTTC
J gene: TRBJ2-3; clone size: -; D gene: -; V gene: TRBV19; CDR3 protein: CASSIRSGSSTDTQYF; CDR3 DNA: TGTGCCAGTAGTATAAGGTCCGGATCTAGCACAGATACGCAGTATTTT
J gene: TRBJ2-2; clone size: -; D gene: -; V gene: TRBV3-1; CDR3 protein: CASSQDTRGAGELFF; CDR3 DNA: TGTGCCAGCAGCCAGGACACCAGGGGTGCCGGGGAGCTGTTTTTT
J gene: TRBJ1-1; clone size: -; D gene: -; V gene: TRBV5-1; CDR3 protein: CASSLNVMNTEAFF; CDR3 DNA: TGCGCCAGCAGCTTGAATGTAATGAACACTGAAGCTTTCTTT
J gene: TRBJ2-1; clone size: few; D gene: TRBD2; V gene: TRBV10-1; CDR3 protein: CASSENGGGLAGVNEQFF; CDR3 DNA: TGCGCCAGCAGTGAGAATGGGGGGGGACTAGCGGGAGTCAATGAGCAGTTCTTC
J gene: TRBJ1-1; clone size: -; D gene: -; V gene: TRBV7-3; CDR3 protein: CASSLSRGAEAFF; CDR3 DNA: TGTGCCAGCAGCTTATCGAGGGGGGCTGAAGCTTTCTTT
J gene: TRBJ2-7; clone size: many; D gene: -; V gene: TRBV7-8; CDR3 protein: CASSPRGSYEQYF; CDR3 DNA: TGCGCCAGCAGCCCCCGGGGTTCCTACGAGCAGTACTTC
J gene: TRBJ1-1; clone size: few; D gene: -; V gene: TRBV19; CDR3 protein: CASSMGVQVVAEAFF; CDR3 DNA: TGTGCCAGTAGTATGGGCGTCCAGGTGGTGGCTGAAGCTTTCTTT
J gene: TRBJ1-2; clone size: -; D gene: -; V gene: TRBV20-1; CDR3 protein: CSARSGANYGYTF; CDR3 DNA: TGCAGTGCTAGATCAGGAGCTAACTATGGCTACACCTTC
J gene: TRBJ2-1; clone size: many; D gene: -; V gene: TRBV6-6; CDR3 protein: CASSYSNYVPYNEQFF; CDR3 DNA: TGTGCCAGCAGTTACTCGAACTACGTACCGTACAATGAGCAGTTCTTC